The 28 T cell receptor beta chains reported below all come from one sample, sequenced in a study of shared clonotypes between healthy human individuals. The method was immunoSEQ multiplex PCR; TCRdb's version includes in-frame clones alone and lacks a portion of them. The sample contains about 2.4 million clones, approximately 93% of which appear only once. Material for sequencing was naive CD4+ T cells from PBMCs. Described subset: CD45RA+ positively selected. These receptors originate from a man aged 18 to 35 in good health. Some clones in this sample may be carry-over from other donors' samples.

The chain carries TRBV6-5 and TRBJ1-2, with D unclear. The CDR3 consists of 13 residues. The V and J ends lost 6 bases and 1 base respectively, with 9 bases between them. Germline V gene data show CDR1 as MNHEY and CDR2 as SVGAGI. The CDR3 spells CASRIESNYGYTF. The CDR3 region has the DNA TGTGCCAGCAGGATTGAGAGTAACTATGGCTACACCTTC.

The V gene is TRBV6-5, the J gene TRBJ2-2; D is ambiguous. Germline V lookup: CDR1 MNHEY, CDR2 SVGAGI. The V end lost 4 bases, the J end lost 5 bases, and 8 bases lay between the germline ends. The CDR3 loop spans 13 amino acids. Here the CDR3 DNA reads TGTGCCAGCAGTTCCCCTCGAACCGGGGAGCTGTTTTTT. Protein sequence: CASSSPRTGELFF.

Worth noting for this clone: Other nucleotide sequences from this sample produce the same CDR3. The J gene is TRBJ1-5, the V gene TRBV2; D is ambiguous. V dropped 4 bases and J dropped 6 bases, with 13 bases sitting between them. Germline CDR1 reads SNHLY; CDR2 reads FYNNEI. This CDR3 contains 14 residues. The CDR3 DNA follows: TGTGCCAGCAGTGTAGAAGGAGGCGGTCAGCCCCAGCATTTT. It is translated as CASSVEGGGQPQHF.

The chain is built from TRBV5-1 and TRBJ1-1; maybe TRBD1 (6 bases). CDR1 SGHRS and CDR2 YFSETQ come from the germline V gene. This CDR3 contains 15 residues. V lost 0 bases to trimming and J lost 3 bases, with 12 bases between them. The CDR3 loop is CASSLAWGADTEAFF. Written as DNA, the CDR3 is TGCGCCAGCAGCTTGGCATGGGGGGCGGACACTGAAGCTTTCTTT.

This clone is a singleton in its sample. The sample carries other DNA sequences with the same CDR3. The chain recombines TRBV18 with TRBJ2-7; D is perhaps TRBD1 (6 bases). CDR3 length: 14 residues. Per germline, CDR1 KGHSH and CDR2 LQKENI. V gave up 0 bases and J gave up 4 bases, with 10 bases separating them. In DNA, the CDR3 is TGTGCCAGCTCACCACCGGGCAGGGGTTACGAGCAGTACTTC. As protein: CASSPPGRGYEQYF.

This chain joins TRBV5-1 and TRBJ2-5; 7 bases match TRBD1. There are 15 residues in the CDR3. Germline CDR1 and CDR2: SGHRS and YFSETQ. V dropped 3 bases and J dropped 5; count of bases not matched to a gene: 10. CDR3 residues: CASSWGTAEMETQYF. Here the CDR3 DNA reads TGCGCCAGCAGCTGGGGGACAGCGGAAATGGAGACCCAGTACTTC.

A word on this clone: The sample contains more than one DNA sequence encoding this CDR3. V gene TRBV28 combines with J gene TRBJ1-1; unclear D gene. Germline V CDR1 and CDR2: MDHEN, SYDVKM. The V end lost 2 bases, the J end lost 5 bases, and 6 bases lay between the germline ends. This CDR3 comprises 12 residues. In nucleotides, the CDR3 is TGTGCCAGCAGTTTAGTAGGGACTGAAGCTTTCTTT. Translating it yields CASSLVGTEAFF. Using reference TRBV28 and TRBJ1-1 for the parts outside the CDR3, the full variable domain is DVKVTQSSRYLVKRTGEKVFLECVQDMDHENMFWYRQDPGLGLRLIYFSYDVKMKEKGDIPEGYSVSREKKERFSLILESASTNQTSMYLCASSLVGTEAFFGQGTRLTVV.

This clone has just one count. Other DNA variants within this sample encode the same CDR3. The genes are TRBV7-2 and TRBJ2-1; 7 bases match TRBD2. Per germline, CDR1 SGHTA and CDR2 FQGNSA. V lost 3 bases and J lost 2; bases outside the gene matches: 1. The CDR3 loop spans 14 amino acids. The CDR3 region has the DNA TGTGCCAGCAGCTTTGGACTAGCCTACAATGAGCAGTTCTTC. Residues: CASSFGLAYNEQFF.

CDR3 sequence reads: CAWSLGEGQPQHF. The CDR3 DNA follows: TGTGCCTGGAGCTTGGGGGAAGGCCAGCCCCAGCATTTT. The chain employs TRBV30 and TRBJ1-5, with D perhaps matching TRBD1 (5 bases). The V end was cut by 3 bases, the J end by 7 bases, with 13 bases between. Germline CDR1 is GTSNPN and CDR2 is SVGIG (reference sequence). This CDR3 comprises 13 residues.

The chain uses TRBV19 and TRBJ2-5; 7 positions agree with TRBD1. V was clipped by 4 bases and J by 2 bases; unmatched bases: 10. Germline assignment: CDR1 LNHDA and CDR2 SQIVND (reference sequence). CDR3 length equals 16 residues. CDR3 protein: CASSTWDSPAQETQYF. The DNA for the CDR3 is TGTGCCAGTAGTACCTGGGACAGTCCCGCACAAGAGACCCAGTACTTC. Looking up the rest from reference TRBV19 and TRBJ2-5 gives the full variable domain: DGGITQSPKYLFRKEGQNVTLSCEQNLNHDAMYWYRQDPGQGLRLIYYSQIVNDFQKGDIAEGYSVSREKKESFPLTVTSAQKNPTAFYLCASSTWDSPAQETQYFGPGTRLLVL.

The CDR3 DNA follows: TGTGCCAGCAGCGTAGATTCTAGCGGGGGGCCAGATACGCAGTATTTT. Translated, it gives CASSVDSSGGPDTQYF. The genes are TRBV9 and TRBJ2-3; 11 bases match TRBD2. Germline V CDR1 and CDR2: SGDLS, YYNGEE. The CDR3 spans 16 residues. Germline trimming cut 0 bases from V and 4 bases from J; bases unmatched to any gene: 4. Drawing the rest from reference TRBV9 and TRBJ2-3, the complete variable domain is DSGVTQTPKHLITATGQRVTLRCSPRSGDLSVYWYQQSLDQGLQFLIQYYNGEERAKGNILERFSAQQFPDLHSELNLSSLELGDSALYFCASSVDSSGGPDTQYFGPGTRLTVL.

This rearrangement joins TRBV2 to TRBJ2-7, with D unclear. The CDR3 has 11 amino acids. Germline CDR1 SNHLY, CDR2 FYNNEI. The ends were cut back, 8 bases at V and 6 bases at J, with 11 bases in the middle. CDR3 DNA: TGTGCCAGCCGTCTTTATGGCGAGCAGTACTTC. This gives the protein CASRLYGEQYF.

This clone was recorded only once. The identical CDR3 is also encoded by other nucleotide sequences in the sample. In DNA form, the CDR3 reads TGTGCCAGCAGCCCGCGGACTAGCGGCTCCTACGAGCAGTACTTC. Its protein product is CASSPRTSGSYEQYF. The gene calls are TRBV11-2 and TRBJ2-7, with 10 bases fitting TRBD2. This CDR3 contains 15 residues. Germline-derived CDR1 and CDR2 are SGHAT and FQNNGV. V trimming: 5 bases; J trimming: 0 bases; junction bases outside the gene matches: 4.

Worth noting for this clone: This sample includes further DNA sequences coding for the same CDR3. The chain links TRBV6-5 to TRBJ1-1; TRBD1 aligns across 9 bases. CDR1 and CDR2 (germline): MNHEY, SVGAGI. This CDR3 comprises 13 residues. With 5 bases clipped from V and 5 bases from J, the junction kept 3 bases outside the gene matches. In nucleotides, the CDR3 is TGTGCCAGCAGTCGAGGACAGGGGACTGAAGCTTTCTTT. It is translated as CASSRGQGTEAFF.

This chain uses TRBV6-1 with TRBJ1-1; a possible D gene is TRBD1 (5 bases). V was clipped by 4 bases and J by 5 bases, with 20 bases between them. The germline V gene has CDR1 MNHNS and CDR2 SASEGT. The CDR3 has 16 amino acids. The CDR3 bases are TGTGCCAGCAGTGCCCTCCCGGCTGGGGGAGTTACTGAAGCTTTCTTT. It yields the protein CASSALPAGGVTEAFF.

This rearrangement joins TRBV5-1 to TRBJ2-7, with 9 bases identical to TRBD2. Losses at the gene ends were 8 bases for V and 1 base for J; bases not matched to a gene: 10. Germline V CDR1 and CDR2: SGHRS, YFSETQ. This CDR3 contains 15 residues. CDR3 loop: CASQRLAGDSYEQYF. The CDR3 DNA reads TGCGCCAGTCAACGATTAGCGGGAGATTCCTACGAGCAGTACTTC.

The rearrangement uses TRBV29-1 and TRBJ1-3; D is uncertain. V was clipped by 0 bases and J by 0 bases, with 15 bases between them. The germline CDR1 and CDR2 sequences are SQVTM and ANQGSEA. The CDR3 length is 17 residues. In DNA form, the CDR3 reads TGCAGCGTTGAAGATCTTAAGGCAGATCTCTCTGGAAACACCATATATTTT. Translation: CSVEDLKADLSGNTIYF.

Worth noting for this clone: Other nucleotide sequences in the sample specify the same CDR3. This rearrangement joins TRBV7-9 to TRBJ2-2; perhaps D is TRBD1 or TRBD2 (6 bases each). This CDR3 is 13 amino acids long. The germline CDR1 and CDR2 sequences are SEHNR and FQNEAQ (reference sequence). Trimming pared 5 bases from V and 6 bases from J, leaving 10 bases between. CDR3 sequence: CASSPGGPGELFF. For the CDR3, the DNA is TGTGCCAGCAGCCCTGGGGGGCCCGGGGAGCTGTTTTTT.

Comment on this clone: Distinct nucleotide sequences in the sample also encode this CDR3. This chain joins TRBV10-3 and TRBJ2-2; no clear D. This CDR3 has 13 residues. CDR1 ENHRY and CDR2 SYGVKD come from the germline V gene. Deletions cut 0 bases from V and 2 bases from J, with 1 base between. CDR3: CAISESNTGELFF. For the CDR3, the DNA is TGTGCCATCAGTGAGTCAAACACCGGGGAGCTGTTTTTT.

CDR3 residues: CASSLSGAQETQYF. CDR3 nucleotide sequence: TGTGCCAGTAGCCTTAGTGGGGCACAAGAGACCCAGTACTTC. The chain has TRBV19 and TRBJ2-5; TRBD1 might be the D (5 bases). CDR1 is LNHDA and CDR2 is SQIVND in the germline V gene (reference sequence). Trimming removed 6 bases from V and 2 bases from J, with 13 bases in between. This CDR3 spans 14 amino acids.

The chain has TRBV5-1 and TRBJ2-5; no definite D call. V was trimmed by 4 bases and J by 4 bases, leaving 23 bases between them. Germline V gene data show CDR1 as SGHRS and CDR2 as YFSETQ. The CDR3 sequence is 17 residues long. The CDR3 protein is CASSGRLLSGMGETQYF. In nucleotides, the CDR3 is TGCGCCAGCAGCGGCCGCCTGTTGTCTGGGATGGGAGAGACCCAGTACTTC.

Of note for this clone: Different DNA sequences within this sample yield the same CDR3. The chain links TRBV5-1 to TRBJ2-3, with D possibly matching TRBD2 (6 bases). V was pared by 4 bases and J by 3 bases, with 12 bases between. The germline CDR1 and CDR2 sequences are SGHRS and YFSETQ. The CDR3 runs 14 residues. This CDR3 is CASSLSRETDTQYF. The CDR3 DNA is TGCGCCAGCAGCCTGAGCCGGGAGACAGATACGCAGTATTTT.

The chain employs TRBV7-2 and TRBJ2-2; D unresolved. The length of the CDR3 is 12 residues. Trimming left V 3 bases short and J 6 bases short, with 5 bases between. Germline V CDR1 and CDR2: SGHTA, FQGNSA. The CDR3, as DNA: TGTGCCAGCAGCTTTAGAGCCGGGGAGCTGTTTTTT. Its protein is CASSFRAGELFF. The variable domain in full, with the rest retrieved from reference TRBV7-2 and TRBJ2-2, is GAGVSQSPSNKVTEKGKDVELRCDPISGHTALYWYRQSLGQGLEFLIYFQGNSAPDKSGLPSDRFSAERTGGSVSTLTIQRTQQEDSAVYLCASSFRAGELFFGEGSRLTVL.

J is TRBJ1-1 and V is TRBV7-3, with D uncertain. The germline V gene has CDR1 SGHTA and CDR2 FQGTGA. V dropped 4 bases and J dropped 7 bases, with 16 bases sitting between them. CDR3 size: 14 residues. CDR3: CASSSGVRAGEAFF. CDR3 sequence (DNA): TGTGCCAGCAGCTCCGGCGTTCGGGCGGGTGAAGCTTTCTTT.

This chain uses TRBV7-9 with TRBJ1-4; no clear D. V lost 4 bases and J 6 bases, leaving 15 bases between the germline ends. CDR1 is SEHNR and CDR2 is FQNEAQ in the germline V gene (reference sequence). The CDR3 contains 15 residues. The CDR3 region has the DNA TGTGCCAGCAGCTCGTGGGCAGGCCTTGATGAAAAACTGTTTTTT. As protein: CASSSWAGLDEKLFF.

The V and J genes are TRBV4-2 and TRBJ2-1; 9 positions match TRBD2. J lost 5 bases, V lost 4 bases, and 3 bases had no gene match. This CDR3 region has 14 residues. CDR1 and CDR2 from the germline V gene are LGHNA and YNFKEQ. CDR3 sequence reads: CASSRRLADNEQFF. The CDR3 nucleotides read TGTGCCAGCAGCCGGCGACTAGCGGACAATGAGCAGTTCTTC.

The rearrangement joins TRBV7-8 to TRBJ1-4; D uncertain. The CDR3 is 14 residues long. Germline V gene sequence: CDR1 SGHVS, CDR2 FQNEAQ. The V gene lost 2 bases and the J gene lost 5 bases, with 9 bases spanning the gap. CDR3 DNA sequence: TGTGCCAGCAGCTTACGGCAGGAGAATGAAAAACTGTTTTTT. Its protein is CASSLRQENEKLFF.

The chain employs TRBV4-1 and TRBJ1-1; 7 nucleotides align to TRBD1. Losses at the gene ends were 4 bases for V and 5 bases for J; bases not matched to a gene: 13. The CDR3 consists of 16 residues. CDR1 and CDR2 from the germline V gene are MGHRA and YSYEKL. The CDR3 spells CASSRRIRGVQTEAFF. CDR3 sequence (DNA): TGCGCCAGCAGCCGGAGAATCAGGGGGGTACAGACTGAAGCTTTCTTT.